This T cell receptor beta chain was profiled in a study of T-cell reconstitution after alpha-beta-depleted transplantation in children. Study results and limitations: At around two months after transplant, the alpha-beta T cells were reportedly derived from several hundred expanded clones that came from non-depleted graft cells.

CDR3 length: 16 residues. Germline V gene data show CDR1 as SGHRS and CDR2 as YFSETQ. V shed 4 bases and J 4 bases; nucleotides not matched to a gene: 13. Notes on this clonotype: As yet, its antigen is unknown.

It was with unique molecular identifiers that the TCRbeta library was prepared. TCRdb used MiXCR to reprocess the PCR reads, holding one entry per CDR3 protein. The sample consists of roughly 570,000 distinct CDR3 sequences, about a quarter of them appearing once. Sequencing used PBMCs, obtained before TCRalphabeta/CD19-depleted stem cell transplant. This receptor was obtained from a boy in the first two years of life with Wiskott-Aldrich syndrome, due to receive a stem cell transplant. The J gene is TRBJ2-7, the V gene TRBV5-1, with TRBD1 identical over 8 bases. The CDR3 sequence is CASSPSRTGYVYEQYF. CDR3 nucleotide sequence: TGCGCCAGCAGCCCCAGCCGGACAGGGTATGTTTACGAGCAGTACTTC. Full variable domain (outside the CDR3, taken from reference TRBV5-1 and TRBJ2-7): KAGVTQTPRYLIKTRGQQVTLSCSPISGHRSVSWYQQTPGQGLQFLFEYFSETQRNKGNFPGRFSGRQFSNSRSEMNVSTLELGDSALYLCASSPSRTGYVYEQYFGPGTRLTVT.